This T cell receptor beta chain derives from a study of CD8+ T cells in alopecia areata. Study-wide background: In an open-label trial, patients got 5 to 10 mg tofacitinib twice daily. Whole-study findings and limits: Persistence in scalp and blood during tofacitinib was observed for many expanded lesional clones. With patients, TCR sharing proved less clear than in mice, a difference possibly related to HLA.

Treatment given: oral pan-JAK inhibitor, 5-10 mg twice daily. Punch biopsies of lesional scalp, plus peripheral blood, were taken from alopecia areata patients. Comment on this clone: The antigen is unknown.

It was cDNA, reverse transcribed from extracted RNA, that served as the sequencing template. Repertoires were generated with immunoSEQ multiplex PCR, while TCRdb's copy carries only in-frame clones and drops some. Counted here are fewer than 200,000 clones, 50% to 65% occurring once; the ten biggest clones make up 12% to 15%. Sequenced here: CD4+ T cells sorted from blood, sampled at week 24, from a patient treated with tofacitinib. This TCR came from a human donor with alopecia areata.

Here the CDR3 DNA reads TGTGCCAGCAGTGAGGGGGGTCGGAATTCACCCCTCCACTTT. It yields the protein CASSEGGRNSPLHF. The chain is built from TRBV2 and TRBJ1-6; tentatively, D is TRBD1 (5 bases). The CDR3 extends over 14 amino acids. V lost 3 bases, J lost 7 bases, and 10 bases lay in between. Germline V gene sequence: CDR1 SNHLY, CDR2 FYNNEI. The full variable domain, its missing parts supplied by reference TRBV2 and TRBJ1-6, is EPEVTQTPSHQVTQMGQEVILRCVPISNHLYFYWYRQILGQKVEFLVSFYNNEISEKSEIFDDQFSVERPDGSNFTLKIRSTKLEDSAMYFCASSEGGRNSPLHFGNGTRLTVT.